Listed below are T cell receptor beta chains from one sample, sequenced in a study of blood T cell repertoires in COVID-19. Repertoires were generated with immunoSEQ multiplex PCR, while TCRdb's copy carries only in-frame clones and drops some. Of about 140,000 clones in the sample, more than 75% were seen once. Sequenced: peripheral blood. The source of these receptors is a middle-aged man who had recovered from COVID-19. Each CDR3 is given with its conserved first and last residue. The D gene is left open where the match is weak. Clone sizes are given selectively: once, few, many, or a class where the clone is expanded.

abundance	j_gene	d_gene	v_gene	CDR3aa	CDR3nt
-	TRBJ2-1	TRBD2	TRBV30	CAWSLSGGTAEQFF	TGTGCCTGGAGTCTTAGCGGGGGGACGGCTGAGCAGTTCTTC
-	TRBJ2-1	TRBD2	TRBV2	CASSGTSGFVF	TGTGCCAGCAGTGGGACTAGCGGGTTTGTCTTC
-	TRBJ1-2	-	TRBV6-5	CASRKWGDSGYTF	TGTGCCAGCAGGAAGTGGGGGGATTCTGGCTACACCTTC
-	TRBJ2-3	TRBD2	TRBV10-3	CAISQRASGGTDTQYF	TGTGCCATCAGCCAAAGGGCTAGCGGGGGCACAGATACGCAGTATTTT
-	TRBJ1-1	TRBD1	TRBV19	CASNPQGASEAFF	TGTGCCAGTAATCCACAGGGGGCCTCTGAAGCTTTCTTT
-	TRBJ2-3	TRBD1	TRBV6-5	CASSPGTATDTQYF	TGTGCCAGCAGTCCCGGGACAGCCACAGATACGCAGTATTTT
-	TRBJ1-5	TRBD1	TRBV29-1	CSVGQGDQPQHF	TGCAGCGTTGGACAGGGGGATCAGCCCCAGCATTTT
-	TRBJ1-4	-	TRBV6-5	CASSQTGDANEKLFF	TGTGCCAGCAGTCAAACCGGAGACGCTAATGAAAAACTGTTTTTT
-	TRBJ2-3	TRBD2	TRBV5-4	CASSPRGEDTQYF	TGTGCCAGCAGCCCCCGGGGGGAAGATACGCAGTATTTT
-	TRBJ2-5	TRBD2	TRBV27	CASSLSGLAAQYF	TGTGCCAGCAGTTTATCGGGACTAGCAGCCCAGTACTTC
-	TRBJ1-6	-	TRBV6-1	CASSEATLASPLHF	TGTGCCAGCAGTGAAGCGACATTGGCTTCACCCCTCCACTTT
-	TRBJ2-5	TRBD2	TRBV7-6	CASTNTRGGLETQYF	TGTGCCAGCACCAATACCCGGGGGGGCCTGGAGACCCAGTACTTC
-	TRBJ1-2	TRBD1	TRBV5-4	CASSSDRQGGNYGYTF	TGTGCCAGCAGCTCCGATAGACAGGGGGGAAACTATGGCTACACCTTC
-	TRBJ2-1	-	TRBV27	CASSLSRTVKNEQFF	TGTGCCAGCAGTTTATCAAGGACAGTGAAGAATGAGCAGTTCTTC
-	TRBJ2-2	TRBD2	TRBV29-1	CSVGGTSAGELFF	TGCAGCGTTGGCGGTACTAGCGCCGGGGAGCTGTTTTTT
few	TRBJ1-2	TRBD1	TRBV7-3	CASSLTGTGPRDGYTF	TGTGCCAGCAGCTTGACCGGGACAGGGCCACGGGATGGCTACACCTTC
-	TRBJ2-7	-	TRBV6-1	CASSENSFWEQYF	TGTGCCAGCAGTGAGAACAGCTTTTGGGAGCAGTACTTC
-	TRBJ2-5	TRBD1	TRBV7-9	CASSLETGGLETQYF	TGTGCCAGCAGCTTAGAGACAGGGGGATTGGAGACCCAGTACTTC
-	TRBJ2-5	-	TRBV7-2	CASSLGNRVQETQYF	TGTGCCAGCAGCTTGGGGAACAGGGTACAAGAGACCCAGTACTTC
-	TRBJ1-2	TRBD1	TRBV9	CASSVDEWDRGFGGYTF	TGTGCCAGCAGCGTAGACGAATGGGACAGGGGCTTCGGTGGCTACACCTTC
few	TRBJ2-7	-	TRBV2	CASSPQGEQYF	TGTGCCAGCAGCCCGCAGGGCGAGCAGTACTTC
-	TRBJ2-7	TRBD1	TRBV15	CATSPQSNRGDEQYF	TGTGCCACCAGCCCCCAAAGCAACAGGGGCGACGAGCAGTACTTC
-	TRBJ2-7	TRBD1	TRBV7-2	CASSFWGQWVTYEQYF	TGTGCCAGCAGCTTTTGGGGACAGTGGGTAACCTACGAGCAGTACTTC
-	TRBJ2-7	-	TRBV11-2	CASSLVLDISYEQYF	TGTGCCAGCAGCTTAGTTCTGGACATCTCCTACGAGCAGTACTTC
-	TRBJ2-3	-	TRBV15	CATSTSDWGLTDTQYF	TGTGCCACCAGCACCTCGGACTGGGGGCTCACAGATACGCAGTATTTT
few	TRBJ1-1	TRBD1	TRBV5-1	CASSRQTRTGGRANTEAFF	TGCGCCAGCAGCCGACAAACCAGGACAGGGGGGCGGGCGAACACTGAAGCTTTCTTT
-	TRBJ1-3	-	TRBV5-6	CASSPDPGGRRFLGNTIYF	TGTGCCAGCAGCCCCGACCCCGGGGGGCGAAGATTCCTTGGAAACACCATATATTTT
-	TRBJ2-3	-	TRBV19	CASRRSGDTQYF	TGTGCCAGTCGGAGGTCCGGGGATACGCAGTATTTT
-	TRBJ1-1	-	TRBV19	CATMGGRSGTEAFF	TGTGCCACTATGGGAGGCAGGAGTGGCACTGAAGCTTTCTTT
-	TRBJ2-1	TRBD2	TRBV6-6	CASSKPGLADEQFF	TGTGCCAGCAGTAAGCCGGGACTAGCTGATGAGCAGTTCTTC
-	TRBJ1-1	-	TRBV7-2	CASSASYGTTEAFF	TGTGCCAGCAGCGCCTCCTACGGGACAACTGAAGCTTTCTTT
once	TRBJ1-1	-	TRBV9	CASSGGVRNTEAFF	TGTGCCAGCAGCGGGGGCGTTCGGAACACTGAAGCTTTCTTT
-	TRBJ2-5	-	TRBV10-2	CASSEAGRQETQYF	TGCGCCAGCAGTGAGGCGGGAAGGCAAGAGACCCAGTACTTC
-	TRBJ1-1	TRBD1	TRBV14	CASSRQGWTEAFF	TGTGCCAGCAGCCGACAGGGTTGGACTGAAGCTTTCTTT
-	TRBJ1-4	TRBD1	TRBV19	CASTPTGRGEKLFF	TGTGCCAGTACCCCGACAGGGCGAGGAGAAAAACTGTTTTTT
-	TRBJ1-2	TRBD1	TRBV9	CASSARQGGYGYTF	TGTGCCAGCAGCGCCCGACAGGGTGGTTACGGCTACACCTTC
-	TRBJ1-2	-	TRBV6-1	CASSEALGGAGYGYTF	TGTGCCAGCAGTGAAGCGCTGGGGGGGGCAGGCTATGGCTACACCTTC
-	TRBJ1-2	-	TRBV29-1	CSVLSSGVGGYGYTF	TGCAGCGTCCTCTCAAGCGGGGTTGGAGGGTATGGCTACACCTTC
-	TRBJ2-3	-	TRBV6-5	CASSSRQSQPTDTQYF	TGTGCCAGCAGTTCTCGACAGTCACAGCCGACAGATACGCAGTATTTT
-	TRBJ1-1	-	TRBV5-1	CASRIQGGGNTEAFF	TGCGCCAGCAGGATACAGGGCGGAGGTAACACTGAAGCTTTCTTT
-	TRBJ2-7	TRBD1	TRBV7-2	CASSYGQGRYEQYF	TGTGCCAGCAGCTACGGACAGGGGCGCTACGAGCAGTACTTC
once	TRBJ2-7	TRBD1	TRBV19	CASSIGPTGALPYEQYF	TGTGCCAGTAGTATAGGCCCCACAGGGGCCCTCCCCTACGAGCAGTACTTC
-	TRBJ2-5	-	TRBV3-1/TRBV3-2	CASSQNGGQETQYF	TGTGCCAGCAGCCAAAACGGGGGACAAGAGACCCAGTACTTC
-	TRBJ2-3	TRBD2	TRBV4-1	CASSPSTTSGGRSSTDTQYF	TGCGCCAGCAGCCCAAGCACGACTAGCGGGGGGCGGAGTAGCACAGATACGCAGTATTTT
-	TRBJ1-3	TRBD1	TRBV18	CASSRQGGTGNTIYF	TGTGCCAGCTCACGACAGGGAGGCACTGGAAACACCATATATTTT
-	TRBJ2-1	TRBD2	TRBV4-2	CASSQDLPLAGQNGEQFF	TGTGCCAGCAGCCAAGATCTACCGCTAGCGGGGCAGAACGGTGAGCAGTTCTTC
-	TRBJ2-5	-	TRBV11-2	CASSLSPYQETQYF	TGTGCCAGCAGCTTGTCTCCTTACCAAGAGACCCAGTACTTC
-	TRBJ2-1	TRBD1	TRBV19	CASQDRDRGSHEQFF	TGTGCCAGCCAAGATCGGGACAGGGGCTCCCATGAGCAGTTCTTC
-	TRBJ1-2	TRBD1	TRBV7-9	CASRAGTGNYGYTF	TGTGCCAGCAGAGCTGGGACAGGGAACTATGGCTACACCTTC
-	TRBJ2-2	TRBD2	TRBV14	CASSRTPLAGYTGELFF	TGTGCCAGCAGCCGTACCCCTCTAGCGGGCTACACCGGGGAGCTGTTTTTT
-	TRBJ2-5	-	TRBV5-6	CASSSTTGTETQYF	TGTGCCAGCAGCTCAACGACAGGGACTGAGACCCAGTACTTC
-	TRBJ1-2	-	TRBV9	CASSVDQGSYGYTF	TGTGCCAGCAGCGTAGACCAGGGTAGCTATGGCTACACCTTC
-	TRBJ1-2	TRBD1	TRBV6-6	CASSSEDRAPYGYTF	TGTGCCAGCAGTTCCGAGGACAGGGCCCCCTATGGCTACACCTTC
-	TRBJ1-2	-	TRBV5-4	CASSFLTERYGYTF	TGTGCCAGCAGCTTCCTGACTGAGCGCTATGGCTACACCTTC
-	TRBJ2-2	TRBD1	TRBV5-1	CASSVDRVDNTGELFF	TGCGCCAGCAGCGTGGACAGGGTCGATAACACCGGGGAGCTGTTTTTT
-	TRBJ2-7	TRBD1	TRBV5-1	CASSLGQGAYEQYF	TGCGCCAGCAGCTTGGGACAGGGTGCCTACGAGCAGTACTTC
-	TRBJ1-1	TRBD1	TRBV28	CASNTQGVGNTEAFF	TGTGCCAGCAATACACAGGGGGTTGGGAACACTGAAGCTTTCTTT